This T cell receptor (beta chain) appears in the sequencing data of a study of T cells after yellow fever vaccination. Germline V gene sequence: CDR1 SGHTA, CDR2 FQGNSA. The CDR3 consists of 15 residues. Trimming stripped 0 bases from V and 0 bases from J, with 6 bases between. TCRdb re-called the 5' RACE reads with MiXCR, one entry per CDR3 protein. The table includes a few hundred thousand distinct CDR3 sequences, roughly 8.7% detected once. This clonotype occurred a few times. This TCR was recovered from a man younger than 35 who received the YFV17D yellow fever vaccine. The starting material was CD4+ T cells sorted from PBMCs, obtained 5 days after the yellow fever booster vaccination. The rearrangement links TRBV7-2 to TRBJ1-3; no firm D call. In DNA, the CDR3 is TGTGCCAGCAGCTTAGCCCGTCACTCTGGAAACACCATATATTTT. It yields the protein CASSLARHSGNTIYF.